This T cell receptor beta chain was identified in a study of T cell repertoires in cytomegalovirus infection. Study details: From public TCR beta signatures came an indication of both CMV infection and matching HLA type.

TCRdb passed the reads through MiXCR, listing each CDR3 protein once. This sample has almost 500,000 distinct CDR3 sequences; approximately 11% occur once, and the top ten carry roughly 10%. In the case of this clonotype: Its antigen is undetermined.

The V and J ends lost 8 bases and 3 bases, in that order; junction bases with no gene match: 7. CDR3 length equals 14 residues. Germline V gene lookup returns CDR1 KGHSH and CDR2 LQKENI. Study-wide results and caveats: Across the ex vivo response, the dominant clonotypes were HLA-C-restricted CMV-specific TCR beta clonotypes. Cumulative frequency (of public TCR beta family members) identified carriers of CMV plus the relevant HLA.

The sequenced sample consisted of PBMCs. This chain joins TRBV18 and TRBJ2-5, with 9 bases fitting TRBD1. This receptor was taken from a human donor in good health (CMV status not recorded). Some clones in this sample may be carry-over from other donors' samples. The DNA of the CDR3 is TGTGCCAGCCTACCGGGACAGGGAGAAGAGACCCAGTACTTC. Translation gives CASLPGQGEETQYF.